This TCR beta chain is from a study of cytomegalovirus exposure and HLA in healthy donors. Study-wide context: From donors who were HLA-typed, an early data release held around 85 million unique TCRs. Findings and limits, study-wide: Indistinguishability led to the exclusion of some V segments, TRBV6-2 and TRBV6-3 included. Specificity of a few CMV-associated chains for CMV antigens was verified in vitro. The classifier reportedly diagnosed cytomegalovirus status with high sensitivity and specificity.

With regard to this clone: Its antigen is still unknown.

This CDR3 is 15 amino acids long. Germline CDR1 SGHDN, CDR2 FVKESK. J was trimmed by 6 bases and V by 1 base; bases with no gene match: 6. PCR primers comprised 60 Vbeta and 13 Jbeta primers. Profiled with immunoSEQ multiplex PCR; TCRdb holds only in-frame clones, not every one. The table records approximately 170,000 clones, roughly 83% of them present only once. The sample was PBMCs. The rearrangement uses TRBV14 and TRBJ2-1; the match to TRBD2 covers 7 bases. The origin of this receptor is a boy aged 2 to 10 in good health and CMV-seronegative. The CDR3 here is CASSQVATSFNEQFF. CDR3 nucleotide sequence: TGTGCCAGCAGCCAAGTAGCGACTAGCTTCAATGAGCAGTTCTTC.